This entry describes one T cell receptor beta chain. No antigen is known for it. The input lacks base qualities; no much larger clone sits a single base away. The collaborating institutions used their own protocols to collect whole blood in K2EDTA tubes. For TCRbeta analysis, collaborators shipped samples in one of three forms: frozen whole blood, isolated PBMCs, or DNA extracted from either of those sample types. These data originate in a study of blood T cell repertoires in COVID-19 (dated by TCRdb to the early 2020s). Context from the whole study: Samples from collaborators originated in the United States, Italy and Spain and spanned both the acute and convalescent phases of COVID-19. The material from the prospective study consisted of cDNA or gDNA derived from T cells, B-cell-depleted T cells, or PBMCs. The dataset comprised deeply sampled blood TCRbeta repertoires from subjects exposed to, actively infected with, or recovered from COVID-19. A freely available public database, intended as a resource for researchers studying the immune response to SARS-CoV-2, is where the repertoires were released. The samples were drawn from the first 160 participants of the ongoing ImmuneRACE study and from roughly 1,300 subjects provided by 6 global collaborators. Nearly every sample came with metadata listing a de-identified subject ID, COVID-19 status, age in years and sex. Where available, HLA class I and class II types were taken from metadata supplied by the sample provider and were not determined by assay-based typing.

TCRbeta CDR3 regions were amplified from genomic DNA by means of the immunoSEQ Assay, a bias-controlled multiplex PCR. Under the source paper's analysis protocol: The number of nucleated cells in each sample was estimated by amplification of reference gene primers within the assay. To quantify the absolute abundance of each unique TCRbeta CDR3 rearrangement, sequence reads were collapsed and filtered. For each sample, productive Simpson clonality was calculated by taking the square root of Simpson's diversity index across productive rearrangements. Not all clones reach the TCRdb copy of this immuneACCESS table, which keeps in-frame sequences only. Checked studies attribute under half of the gap to unresolved V genes and leave the rest unexplained. V, J and clone size were drawn from that table, and D and trimming were deduced from the DNA. The sample table lists about 44,000 clones, approximately 88% of them with a count of one. The ten largest clones represent approximately 1.3% of the sample.

Reading the germline V gene gives CDR1 MGHDK and CDR2 SYGVNS. V and J are truncated by 3 bases and 8 bases respectively, leaving an intervening sequence of 14 bases. The cysteine opens and the phenylalanine closes a CDR3 of 13 amino acids. Just CDR3 DNA is preserved here, 39 bases in frame from base 1. The study at large found these results: The quantity of clinical and demographic metadata differed by source and by participant and was supplied without curation.

The TCR was taken from a woman aged 40 to 50 with acute or convalescent COVID-19. The sequenced material came from peripheral blood. Recombination linked TRBV25-1 to TRBJ2-7; possibly the D gene is TRBD2, per 6 matching bases. The CDR3 is CASSEPAGRKQYF. The bases are TGTGCCAGCAGTGAGCCCGCGGGACGTAAGCAGTACTTC.